The source of this T cell receptor beta chain is a study of blood T cells in healthy people across ages (dated by TCRdb to about 2015). In the study overall: Template switching captured roughly one uniquely barcoded TCR beta cDNA molecule per two T cells in model experiments. The study measured age-related changes in TCR beta repertoire diversity using deep sequencing normalized with unique cDNA molecular identifiers. The donors were split into four age groups: young (average around 15 years), middle-aged (39), aged (approximately 59) and long-lived (roughly 77). To avoid experimental bias, donors of different ages were distributed randomly across sequencing lanes. The study analyzed two additional independent replicas of 1 million unique cDNA reads from the same blood draw for two donors, one aged 18 to 29 and one aged 80 or older. Overall study outcomes, separate from this receptor: A strong correlation was found between observed TCR beta diversity and the percentage of naive T cells measured by flow cytometry. Compared with the aged group, more naive CD4+ T cells, fewer expanded clones and increased TCR diversity were shown by the long-lived group, suggesting age selection. Estimates of total diversity based on one million sequenced T cells were regarded as lower bounds and as underestimates. As age increased, observed TCR beta diversity per million T cells dropped in a roughly linear way, and a significant reduction was already evident by age 40. Because the CMV infection status of the donors was unknown, age-related changes in expanded clonotypes may potentially have been confounded. Since profiling was done on bulk unsorted PBMCs, naive and antigen-experienced compartments could not be conclusively compared.

Libraries were made using 5' RACE. The run used an Illumina HiSeq 2500. A second PCR of roughly 7 to 11 cycles was performed with a sample-barcoded 5' primer and a J-beta primer mix. Each TCR beta cDNA molecule received a unique molecular identifier from a template-switch 5' adaptor carrying 12 random nucleotides. At least 2.5 million CDR3-containing paired-end reads were obtained from each sample. The Mint cDNA synthesis kit, primed by a TRBC-specific oligonucleotide, was used to synthesize first-strand cDNA from all RNA. Following uracil-DNA glycosylase treatment, a first 18-cycle PCR with universal primers M1SS and BC2_uni_R was performed on all cDNA. From the authors' description of their analysis: Normalization of each sample was performed by random selection of 1 million high-quality reads, each carrying a distinct molecular identifier. Instead of being binned into consensus sequences, reads with shared molecular identifiers were discarded. MiTCR, set to a Q25 quality threshold and the strictest error-elimination algorithm, was used for CDR3 identification, clonotype clustering and error correction. A nonparametric unseen species model with Euler transformation was used to estimate a lower bound on total TCR beta diversity. Using fastp trimming at Q25 and MiXCR clonotype assembly, TCRdb reanalyzed the public sequencing data and kept in-frame beta chains. Here each entry gathers all rows of one CDR3 protein and keeps the most common genes and DNA. TCRdb's processing, not the authors', yielded these V and J calls. For this sample the table gives approximately 1.5 million distinct CDR3 sequences, of which about 35% were detected only once. The top ten clonotypes cover 11% of the sample.

Trimmed from V: 6 bases; trimmed from J: 1 base; junction bases lacking a gene match: 4. The CDR3 starts with the cysteine, ends with the phenylalanine, and has 14 residues. Of the read, only the CDR3 DNA is kept; its 42 bases are in frame from base 1. From a lookup of the germline V gene, CDR1 and CDR2 are SGHAT and FQNNGV. This clonotype was seen many times. What antigen it recognizes has not been identified. Base qualities are missing; no much larger clone stands one base away. Donors were 39 systemically healthy Caucasian individuals from Russia aged roughly 6 to 100 years. Each donor gave roughly 9 milliliters of peripheral blood, drawn into EDTA-treated Vacutainer tubes. PBMCs were isolated by Ficoll-Paque density-gradient centrifugation, with at least 6 million obtained per sample. Trizol reagent was used to extract total RNA from the PBMCs, yielding at least 5.5 micrograms per sample. For every donor, flow cytometry on a PBMC aliquot measured the percentage of naive CD45RAhigh/CD27high T cells.

The sample consisted of blood. Rearrangement joined TRBV11-2 to TRBJ2-7, and TRBD2 aligns with 9 junction nucleotides. This TCR derives from a woman under 40 in good health. The CDR3 sequence is CASSLAGRSYEQYF. The DNA is as follows: TGTGCCAGCAGTCTAGCGGGACGATCCTACGAGCAGTACTTC.